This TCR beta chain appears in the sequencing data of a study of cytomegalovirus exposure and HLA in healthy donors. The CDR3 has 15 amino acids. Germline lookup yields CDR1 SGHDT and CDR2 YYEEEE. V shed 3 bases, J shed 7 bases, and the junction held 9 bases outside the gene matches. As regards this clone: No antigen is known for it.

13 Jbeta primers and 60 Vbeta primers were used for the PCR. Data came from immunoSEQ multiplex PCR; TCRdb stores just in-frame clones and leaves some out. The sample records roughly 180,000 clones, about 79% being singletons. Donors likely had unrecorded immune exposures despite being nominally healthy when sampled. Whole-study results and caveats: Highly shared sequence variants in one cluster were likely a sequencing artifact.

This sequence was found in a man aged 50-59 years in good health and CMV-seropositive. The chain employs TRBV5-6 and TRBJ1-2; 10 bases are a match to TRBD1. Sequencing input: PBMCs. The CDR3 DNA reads TGTGCCAGCAGCTCCGACAGGGGGCGAATTGGTGGCTACACCTTC. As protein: CASSSDRGRIGGYTF.